This T cell receptor beta chain emerged from a study of a mutant IDH1 vaccine in newly diagnosed glioma. At the level of the study: Investigators started vaccination 4-6 weeks after radiotherapy alone, or with temozolomide cycles. Most patients had radiochemotherapy with temozolomide before enrollment; others had one alone.

Repertoires were generated with immunoSEQ multiplex PCR, while TCRdb's copy carries only in-frame clones and drops some. The table lists approximately 60,000 clones, roughly 81% of them singletons, with 6.5% to 9.5% in the top ten. This CDR3 has 15 amino acids. V was shortened by 0 bases and J by 6 bases, with 11 bases between the two germline ends. Germline lookup yields CDR1 SGHTA and CDR2 FQGTGA. Whole-study results and caveats: Vaccine-induced immune responses were detected in about 95% of patients.

On this clone: Its antigen is unidentified.

Time point meaning: week 23, last vaccination. Each vaccine dose was 300 ug of mutant IDH1 20-mer peptide, with topical imiquimod. Sequences were derived from PBMCs, sampled from a glioma patient whose treatment included an IDH1 peptide vaccine. This chain uses TRBV7-3 with TRBJ2-2; D is perhaps TRBD1 (5 bases). The clonotype originates from a woman between 35 and 50 years old with glioma. Some clones in this sample may be carry-over from other donors' samples. Here the CDR3 reads CASSLTGDRAGELFF. The DNA for the CDR3 is TGTGCCAGCAGCTTAACAGGGGATCGGGCCGGGGAGCTGTTTTTT.